These 9 T cell receptor beta chains were all obtained from the same sample, sequenced in a study of control samples from healthy donors and cancer patients. Produced via immunoSEQ multiplex PCR; TCRdb's table is partial and in-frame only. The sample yields 95,000 to 120,000 clones, almost 85% seen once. The sample comprised blood. The source is a man aged 18 to 29 in good health.

V usage is TRBV24-1 and J usage is TRBJ1-1; no definite D call. Trimming took 5 bases from V and 1 from J, leaving 7 bases between them. The CDR3 has 13 amino acids. The germline gives CDR1 KGHDR, CDR2 SFDVKD. The CDR3 protein is CATSVEGNTEAFF. Written as DNA, the CDR3 is TGTGCCACCAGTGTCGAGGGGAACACTGAAGCTTTCTTT.

The chain uses TRBV5-1 and TRBJ2-2; D unclear. CDR3 length equals 15 residues. CDR1 is SGHRS, CDR2 YFSETQ, per germline. Trimming shortened V by 0 bases and J by 3 bases, and 9 bases separated the two germline ends. The DNA of the CDR3 is TGCGCCAGCAGCTTGGTAAGGGTAGACACCGGGGAGCTGTTTTTT. Residues: CASSLVRVDTGELFF.

The chain carries TRBV5-6 and TRBJ2-7, with a weak D call TRBD2 (5 bases). Germline CDR1 is SGHDT and CDR2 is YYEEEE. The ends were cut back, 4 bases at V and 3 bases at J, with 8 bases in the middle. This CDR3 is 12 amino acids long. The CDR3 DNA is TGTGCCAGCAGCCGAGGGAGCTACGAGCAGTACTTC. Translation: CASSRGSYEQYF.

The chain combines TRBV12-3 or TRBV12-4 with TRBJ2-7; the D is unclear. CDR3 length: 12 residues. V lost 1 base and J 6 bases, leaving 7 bases between the germline ends. In nucleotides, the CDR3 is TGTGCCAGCAGTTTAGGGGGATTCGAGCAGTACTTC. Encoded protein: CASSLGGFEQYF.

The rearrangement joins TRBV7-2 to TRBJ2-7, with D uncertain. The germline V and J ends were trimmed by 6 bases and 4 bases, with 22 bases remaining between them. This CDR3 has 16 amino acids. Germline V gene sequence: CDR1 SGHTA, CDR2 FQGNSA. The CDR3 nucleotides are TGTGCCAGCAGGTTGTATGACCGATCATCCTATTACGAGCAGTACTTC. Translated: CASRLYDRSSYYEQYF.

The rearrangement links TRBV5-1 to TRBJ2-7, with D possibly matching TRBD2 (6 bases). The CDR3 is 13 amino acids. CDR1 and CDR2 from the germline V gene are SGHRS and YFSETQ. V was cut by 5 bases and J by 1 base, with 10 bases left in between. The CDR3 sequence: CASSNGGSYEQYF. CDR3 in DNA: TGCGCCAGCAGTAATGGGGGGTCCTACGAGCAGTACTTC.

CDR3 region: CASSLTPDEKLFF. The DNA for the CDR3 is TGTGCCAGCAGCTTAACGCCGGATGAAAAACTGTTTTTT. The chain has TRBV7-2 and TRBJ1-4; D gene unclear. The germline gives CDR1 SGHTA, CDR2 FQGNSA. Trimming took 2 bases from V and 6 from J, leaving 7 bases between them. The CDR3 totals 13 residues.

V gene TRBV2 combines with J gene TRBJ2-3; no reliable D call. The CDR3 extends over 16 amino acids. The V and J ends lost 2 bases and 3 bases respectively, with 15 bases between them. The V gene's germline CDR1 is SNHLY and CDR2 FYNNEI. CDR3 protein: CASSELGSMGTDTQYF. In nucleotides, the CDR3 is TGTGCCAGCAGTGAATTGGGTTCCATGGGGACAGATACGCAGTATTTT.

This clone was recorded only once. The V and J genes are TRBV10-3 and TRBJ2-3; D gene unclear. Trimming removed 3 bases at V and 2 bases at J, with 6 bases between. Germline CDR1 reads ENHRY; CDR2 reads SYGVKD. The CDR3 runs to 13 residues. CDR3 coding DNA: TGTGCCATCAGTGACACACTCACAGATACGCAGTATTTT. Its translation is CAISDTLTDTQYF.